This TCR beta chain was sequenced for a study of blood T cell repertoires in COVID-19. Whole-study context: The United States, Italy and Spain were the sources of the acute and convalescent COVID-19 samples.

Clones were read by immunoSEQ multiplex PCR, and TCRdb kept only the in-frame ones, dropping some. The sample records about 220,000 clones, around four fifths being singletons. CDR1 and CDR2 (germline): MNHNY, SVGAGI (reference sequence). The CDR3 has 11 residues. V lost 5 bases to trimming and J lost 10 bases, with 9 bases between them. The rearrangement links TRBV6-6 to TRBJ2-1, with a possible D match to TRBD2 (5 bases). The sequence was obtained from a man aged 25-45 years with active or convalescent COVID-19. The sample taken for sequencing was peripheral blood. The CDR3 DNA reads as TGTGCCAGCAGTCCGCGCGGGGAGCAGTTCTTC. Translated: CASSPRGEQFF.